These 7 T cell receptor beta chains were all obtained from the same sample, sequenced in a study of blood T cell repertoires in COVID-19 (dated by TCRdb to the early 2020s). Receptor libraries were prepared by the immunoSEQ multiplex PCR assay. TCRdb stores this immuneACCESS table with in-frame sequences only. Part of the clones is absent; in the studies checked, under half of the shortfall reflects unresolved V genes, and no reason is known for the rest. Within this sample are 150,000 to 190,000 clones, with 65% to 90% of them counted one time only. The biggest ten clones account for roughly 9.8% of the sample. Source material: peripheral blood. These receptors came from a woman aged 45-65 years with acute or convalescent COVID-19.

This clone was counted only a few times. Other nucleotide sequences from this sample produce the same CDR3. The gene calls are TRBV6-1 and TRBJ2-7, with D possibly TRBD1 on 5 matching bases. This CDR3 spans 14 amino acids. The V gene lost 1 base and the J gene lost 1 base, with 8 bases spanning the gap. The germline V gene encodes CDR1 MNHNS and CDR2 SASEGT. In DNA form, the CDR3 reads TGTGCCAGCAGTGAAGGGGCAGGGTCCTACGAGCAGTACTTC. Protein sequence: CASSEGAGSYEQYF.

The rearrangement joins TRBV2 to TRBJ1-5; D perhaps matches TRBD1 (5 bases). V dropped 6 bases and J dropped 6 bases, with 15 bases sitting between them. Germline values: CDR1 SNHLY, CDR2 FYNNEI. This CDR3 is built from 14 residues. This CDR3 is CASSDQGSGQPQHF. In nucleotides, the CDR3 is TGTGCCAGCAGCGACCAGGGTTCAGGTCAGCCCCAGCATTTT.

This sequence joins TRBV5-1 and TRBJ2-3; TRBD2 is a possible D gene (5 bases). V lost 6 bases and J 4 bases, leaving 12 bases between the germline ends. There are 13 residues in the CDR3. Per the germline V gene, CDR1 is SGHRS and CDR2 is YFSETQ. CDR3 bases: TGCGCCAGCACAAAGGGAGAAGCAGATACGCAGTATTTT. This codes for CASTKGEADTQYF.

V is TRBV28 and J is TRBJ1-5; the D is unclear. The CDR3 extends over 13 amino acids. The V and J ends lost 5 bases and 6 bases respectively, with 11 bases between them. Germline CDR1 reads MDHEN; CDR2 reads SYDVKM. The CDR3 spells CASSDGLGQPQHF. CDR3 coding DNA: TGTGCCAGCAGTGATGGGCTTGGTCAGCCCCAGCATTTT. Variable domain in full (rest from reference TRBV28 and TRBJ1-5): DVKVTQSSRYLVKRTGEKVFLECVQDMDHENMFWYRQDPGLGLRLIYFSYDVKMKEKGDIPEGYSVSREKKERFSLILESASTNQTSMYLCASSDGLGQPQHFGDGTRLSIL.

The CDR3 region is CASSPEGQVSYEQYF. CDR3 in DNA: TGTGCCAGTAGCCCAGAGGGCCAGGTATCCTACGAGCAGTACTTC. V usage is TRBV19 and J usage is TRBJ2-7; weak D call: TRBD2 (5 bases). Germline values: CDR1 LNHDA, CDR2 SQIVND (reference sequence). The CDR3 is 15 amino acids. V lost 6 bases and J 1 base, leaving 16 bases between the germline ends. Based on the CDR3 plus reference TRBV19 and TRBJ2-7, the full variable domain is DGGITQSPKYLFRKEGQNVTLSCEQNLNHDAMYWYRQDPGQGLRLIYYSQIVNDFQKGDIAEGYSVSREKKESFPLTVTSAQKNPTAFYLCASSPEGQVSYEQYFGPGTRLTVT.

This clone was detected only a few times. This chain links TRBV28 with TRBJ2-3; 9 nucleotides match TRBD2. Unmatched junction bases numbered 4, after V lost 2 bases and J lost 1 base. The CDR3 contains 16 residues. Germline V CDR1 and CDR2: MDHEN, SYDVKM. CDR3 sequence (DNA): TGTGCCAGCAGTTTAGTGGCGGGAGGGGGCACAGATACGCAGTATTTT. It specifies CASSLVAGGGTDTQYF.

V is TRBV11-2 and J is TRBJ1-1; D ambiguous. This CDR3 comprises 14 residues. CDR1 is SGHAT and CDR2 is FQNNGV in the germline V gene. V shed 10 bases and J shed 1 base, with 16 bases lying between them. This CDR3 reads CATNPGGPNTEAFF. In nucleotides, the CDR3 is TGTGCCACCAACCCTGGAGGCCCGAACACTGAAGCTTTCTTT.